This entry lists 30 T cell receptor beta chains sequenced from one sample in a study of beta chain features in type 1 diabetes. The study's findings and limits: Shortening that was moderate but significant affected the TCRB CDR3s of Type 1 diabetes patients in all four CD4+ subsets.

The isolated RNA, all of it, was reverse transcribed, so expressed TCRB transcripts were what got sequenced. Clones were read by immunoSEQ multiplex PCR, and TCRdb kept only the in-frame ones, dropping some. The profile shows about 160,000 clones, about 8% of them singletons. Antigens for these TCRs are unknown. Input material: central memory CD4+ T cells from blood. All receptors come from a woman aged 40 to 49 with type 1 diabetes.

This rearrangement joins TRBV5-1 to TRBJ2-7; TRBD1 aligns across 7 bases. V trimming: 8 bases; J trimming: 5 bases; junction bases outside the gene matches: 7. Germline CDR1 and CDR2: SGHRS and YFSETQ. The CDR3 consists of 12 residues. The DNA of the CDR3 is TGCGCCAGTTCGACAGGGTCTGACGAGCAGTACTTC. This encodes CASSTGSDEQYF. The full variable domain, completed using reference TRBV5-1 and TRBJ2-7, is KAGVTQTPRYLIKTRGQQVTLSCSPISGHRSVSWYQQTPGQGLQFLFEYFSETQRNKGNFPGRFSGRQFSNSRSEMNVSTLELGDSALYLCASSTGSDEQYFGPGTRLTVT.

This clone was seen more than once but under ten times. This chain connects TRBV11-2 to TRBJ1-1; no clear D. Germline CDR1 and CDR2: SGHAT and FQNNGV. The CDR3 has 14 amino acids. V lost 1 base to trimming and J lost 1 base, with 7 bases between them. DNA for the CDR3: TGTGCCAGCAGCTTAGGCAGAAAGAACACTGAAGCTTTCTTT. Encoded protein: CASSLGRKNTEAFF.

There are a few counts of this clone. This chain links TRBV7-8 with TRBJ1-3; the D is unclear. The germline V and J ends were trimmed by 2 bases and 0 bases, with 11 bases remaining between them. The CDR3 contains 16 residues. Germline V gene lookup returns CDR1 SGHVS and CDR2 FQNEAQ. The CDR3 spells CASSLRSANSGNTIYF. As DNA, the CDR3 is TGTGCCAGCAGCTTACGGTCAGCGAACTCTGGAAACACCATATATTTT.

Here the CDR3 reads CAWQGSCGYTF. In DNA form, the CDR3 reads TGTGCCTGGCAGGGGTCCTGTGGCTACACCTTC. This chain uses TRBV30 with TRBJ1-2, with a weak D call TRBD1 (6 bases). The CDR3 is made up of 11 amino acids. The V end was cut by 5 bases, the J end by 7 bases, with 11 bases between. In germline, CDR1 is GTSNPN, CDR2 SVGIG (reference sequence).

This clone was observed a handful of times. The chain joins TRBV28 to TRBJ1-4, with a weak D call TRBD1 (5 bases). This CDR3 is 13 amino acids long. V was shortened by 10 bases and J by 7 bases, with 16 bases between the two germline ends. From germline, CDR1 is MDHEN and CDR2 SYDVKM. The CDR3 nucleotides read TGTGCCACCGCGGGGGTCCCGACTGAAAAACTGTTTTTT. This codes for CATAGVPTEKLFF.

The chain combines TRBV5-4 with TRBJ2-3; possibly TRBD2 for D (6 bases). Germline CDR1 is SGHNT and CDR2 is YYREEE (reference sequence). Trimming took 4 bases from V and 1 from J, leaving 10 bases between them. CDR3 length equals 14 residues. CDR3 protein: CASSQGGGTDTQYF. The CDR3 region has the DNA TGTGCCAGCAGCCAAGGAGGGGGCACAGATACGCAGTATTTT.

The chain carries TRBV9 and TRBJ2-4, with D maybe TRBD2 (6 bases). Between the trimmed V and J ends, which lost 3 bases and 5 bases, there was a span of 12 bases. There are 14 residues in the CDR3. Germline lookup yields CDR1 SGDLS and CDR2 YYNGEE. The CDR3 protein is CASSARLGQNIQYF. DNA of the CDR3: TGTGCCAGCAGCGCCCGACTAGGACAAAACATTCAGTACTTC.

This clone was counted between two and nine times. The CDR3 sequence: CASSLTSGSNEQFF. The DNA for the CDR3 is TGTGCCAGCAGTCTAACTAGCGGGAGTAATGAGCAGTTCTTC. This chain uses TRBV7-6 with TRBJ2-1; 11 bases line up with TRBD2. Trimming removed 6 bases from V and 7 bases from J; junction bases left unmatched: 5. The CDR3 contains 14 residues. CDR1 is SGHVS and CDR2 is FNYEAQ in the germline V gene.

The chain combines TRBV5-1 with TRBJ1-6; tentatively, D is TRBD1 (6 bases). V was clipped by 1 base and J by 15 bases, with 14 bases between them. This CDR3 spans 13 amino acids. The germline V gene has CDR1 SGHRS and CDR2 YFSETQ. The CDR3 is CASSLIEGGILHF. The CDR3 nucleotides read TGCGCCAGCAGCTTGATAGAGGGGGGGATCCTCCACTTT. The full variable domain, its missing parts supplied by reference TRBV5-1 and TRBJ1-6, is KAGVTQTPRYLIKTRGQQVTLSCSPISGHRSVSWYQQTPGQGLQFLFEYFSETQRNKGNFPGRFSGRQFSNSRSEMNVSTLELGDSALYLCASSLIEGGILHFGNGTRLTVT.

This chain joins TRBV4-3 and TRBJ2-7, with a possible D match to TRBD2 (7 bases). Trimming shortened V by 2 bases and J by 1 base, and 12 bases separated the two germline ends. The CDR3 has 15 residues. Germline CDR1 LGHNA, CDR2 YSLEER. The CDR3 bases are TGCGCCAGCAGCCAATACAGGGAGGGTTCCTACGAGCAGTACTTC. It encodes CASSQYREGSYEQYF.

DNA of the CDR3: TGTGCCAGCAGCACAAGACAGGGCGGGGAGACCCAGTACTTC. As protein: CASSTRQGGETQYF. The chain couples TRBV5-5 to TRBJ2-5, with 7 bases aligning to TRBD1. There are 14 residues in the CDR3. With 4 bases clipped from V and 5 bases from J, the junction kept 8 bases outside the gene matches. CDR1 SGHKS and CDR2 YYEKEE come from the germline V gene (reference sequence).

The chain uses TRBV6-6 and TRBJ2-7, with D unclear. Germline assignment: CDR1 MNHNY and CDR2 SVGAGI (reference sequence). V was pared by 6 bases and J by 5 bases, with 11 bases between. The CDR3 has 12 residues. The CDR3 sequence is CASSSRRDEQYF. Written as DNA, the CDR3 is TGTGCCAGCAGCTCTCGACGGGACGAGCAGTACTTC.

This clone came up a few times. The chain employs TRBV7-6 and TRBJ1-1, with D possibly matching TRBD1 (5 bases). V was clipped by 2 bases and J by 1 base, with 14 bases between them. The germline CDR1 and CDR2 sequences are SGHVS and FNYEAQ. The CDR3 covers 16 residues. For the CDR3, the DNA is TGTGCCAGCAGCTTACTTCAGGGCGGGGGGAACACTGAAGCTTTCTTT. Its protein is CASSLLQGGGNTEAFF.

The genes are TRBV4-3 and TRBJ2-2; the D gene is possibly TRBD2 (5 bases). CDR3 length: 17 residues. Germline V lookup: CDR1 LGHNA, CDR2 YSLEER. V lost 1 base and J lost 2, with 14 bases in between. CDR3 sequence: CASSQGPGGSNTGELFF. CDR3 DNA: TGCGCCAGCAGCCAAGGTCCCGGCGGGTCTAACACCGGGGAGCTGTTTTTT.

This clone was observed a handful of times. This sequence joins TRBV27 and TRBJ1-2; 8 nucleotides agree with TRBD1. The V and J ends lost 6 bases and 6 bases, in that order; junction bases with no gene match: 12. The CDR3 has 15 residues. Germline V gives CDR1 MNHEY, CDR2 SMNVEV (reference sequence). The CDR3 protein is CASSPRGRLADGYTF. In nucleotides, the CDR3 is TGTGCCAGCAGCCCCAGGGGGCGCTTGGCCGATGGCTACACCTTC.

This clone occurred a few times. The chain has TRBV29-1 and TRBJ1-2; D remains unclear. Germline V gene data show CDR1 as SQVTM and CDR2 as ANQGSEA. The CDR3 is 12 amino acids. The germline V and J ends were trimmed by 7 bases and 2 bases, with 11 bases remaining between them. The CDR3 region is CSGVEGNYGYTF. CDR3 DNA sequence: TGCAGCGGGGTGGAGGGAAACTATGGCTACACCTTC.

This rearrangement joins TRBV25-1 to TRBJ1-2; D gene unclear. Germline-derived CDR1 and CDR2 are MGHDK and SYGVNS. The ends were cut back, 4 bases at V and 5 bases at J, with 20 bases in the middle. The CDR3 is 16 residues long. In DNA form, the CDR3 reads TGTGCCAGCAGTGGGCACAGCGGGGAGGAAATGTATGGCTACACCTTC. The encoded protein is CASSGHSGEEMYGYTF.

This clone was observed a handful of times. The chain joins TRBV6-5 to TRBJ1-5; D uncertain. The CDR3 sequence is 14 residues long. The ends were cut back, 7 bases at V and 2 bases at J, with 12 bases in the middle. From germline, CDR1 is MNHEY and CDR2 SVGAGI. In nucleotides, the CDR3 is TGTGCCAGCACCGCCGGGAAGGGCAATCAGCCCCAGCATTTT. It is translated as CASTAGKGNQPQHF.

This clone showed up just a few times. This chain joins TRBV7-9 and TRBJ1-1; D gene ambiguous. This CDR3 has 12 residues. Germline-derived CDR1 and CDR2 are SEHNR and FQNEAQ (reference sequence). V lost 10 bases, J lost 4 bases, and 13 bases lay in between. CDR3 region: CATSTYGTEAFF. DNA of the CDR3: TGTGCCACTTCAACTTACGGCACTGAAGCTTTCTTT. The entire variable domain, with the rest obtained from reference TRBV7-9 and TRBJ1-1, is as follows: DTGVSQNPRHKITKRGQNVTFRCDPISEHNRLYWYRQTLGQGPEFLTYFQNEAQLEKSRLLSDRFSAERPKGSFSTLEIQRTEQGDSAMYLCATSTYGTEAFFGQGTRLTVV.

This clone was seen a handful of times. The chain combines TRBV19 with TRBJ2-1, with D possibly matching TRBD1 (6 bases). The CDR3 is made up of 13 amino acids. Germline V lookup: CDR1 LNHDA, CDR2 SQIVND (reference sequence). V lost 3 bases, J lost 7 bases, and 10 bases lay in between. The CDR3 nucleotides are TGTGCCAGTAGTATTCTGGGGGCAAATGAGCAGTTCTTC. It is translated as CASSILGANEQFF.

This chain links TRBV28 with TRBJ1-2; D is unresolved. The CDR3 loop spans 15 amino acids. V dropped 4 bases and J dropped 4 bases, with 16 bases sitting between them. Germline CDR1 MDHEN, CDR2 SYDVKM. Written as DNA, the CDR3 is TGTGCCAGCAGTTCCCTGGAGGGATGGGCCTATGGCTACACCTTC. Amino acids: CASSSLEGWAYGYTF.

This clone was detected many times. This rearrangement joins TRBV19 to TRBJ2-1, with TRBD2 matching 7 bases. The CDR3 totals 13 residues. V lost 8 bases, J lost 0 bases, and 1 base stayed unmatched. From germline, CDR1 is LNHDA and CDR2 SQIVND (reference sequence). The CDR3, as DNA: TGTGCCAGTCGCGGGAGCTCCTACAATGAGCAGTTCTTC. It encodes CASRGSSYNEQFF.

In its sample, this clone was seen a few times. This chain connects TRBV7-2 to TRBJ2-5; no clear D gene. Looked up from germline, CDR1 is SGHTA and CDR2 is FQGNSA. Deletions cut 5 bases from V and 4 bases from J, with 14 bases between. This CDR3 comprises 14 residues. CDR3 loop: CASSPRRSVETQYF. CDR3 bases: TGTGCCAGCAGCCCACGCCGCAGCGTAGAGACCCAGTACTTC.

A few counts support this clone. This chain uses TRBV7-2 with TRBJ2-5; TRBD2 matches 8 bases. This CDR3 region has 17 residues. Trimming at V came to 3 bases and at J to 5 bases, leaving 14 bases not matched to a gene. In germline, CDR1 is SGHTA, CDR2 FQGNSA. The CDR3 is CASSLAPAGGGRETQYF. As DNA, the CDR3 is TGTGCCAGCAGCTTGGCCCCTGCGGGAGGTGGTCGGGAGACCCAGTACTTC.

The V gene is TRBV29-1, the J gene TRBJ1-2; D remains unclear. V lost 4 bases to trimming and J lost 4 bases, with 10 bases between them. CDR1 and CDR2 from the germline V gene are SQVTM and ANQGSEA. The CDR3 is 12 amino acids. The chain's CDR3 is CSVASGSYGYTF. Here the CDR3 DNA reads TGCAGCGTTGCCTCCGGTTCCTATGGCTACACCTTC.

The rearrangement uses TRBV7-9 and TRBJ2-7, with 8 bases lining up with TRBD1. Germline lookup yields CDR1 SEHNR and CDR2 FQNEAQ (reference sequence). Germline trimming cut 6 bases from V and 3 bases from J; bases unmatched to any gene: 4. The CDR3 sequence is 13 residues long. In DNA form, the CDR3 reads TGTGCCAGCAGGGCCAGGGGGCACTACGAGCAGTACTTC. Encoded protein: CASRARGHYEQYF.

This clone was observed a few times. The rearrangement uses TRBV19 and TRBJ1-5; D uncertain. Looked up from germline, CDR1 is LNHDA and CDR2 is SQIVND (reference sequence). This CDR3 is built from 14 residues. V lost 6 bases and J lost 4, with 13 bases in between. The CDR3 reads CASRGGGLNQPQHF. The CDR3 DNA follows: TGTGCCAGTAGGGGAGGCGGCCTTAATCAGCCCCAGCATTTT.

This clone came up many times. The chain joins TRBV2 to TRBJ2-1; TRBD2 is a possible D gene (6 bases). This CDR3 region has 13 residues. Trimming removed 9 bases from V and 3 bases from J, with 12 bases in between. The germline gives CDR1 SNHLY, CDR2 FYNNEI. Here the CDR3 DNA reads TGTGCCAGTCGGAGGGCCGGCTACAATGAGCAGTTCTTC. It yields the protein CASRRAGYNEQFF.

The genes are TRBV29-1 and TRBJ2-3; TRBD2 aligns across 12 bases. The CDR3 has 13 amino acids. The germline V gene has CDR1 SQVTM and CDR2 ANQGSEA. Unmatched junction bases numbered 10, after V lost 4 bases and J lost 14 bases. CDR3 coding DNA: TGCAGCGTTGTACCTAGCGGGAGGGACGCGGGGTATTTT. This translates into CSVVPSGRDAGYF.

This clone was found many times. This sequence joins TRBV18 and TRBJ2-3; no clear D. CDR1 is KGHSH, CDR2 LQKENI, per germline. V lost 5 bases and J 0 bases, leaving 12 bases between the germline ends. There are 15 residues in the CDR3. In nucleotides, the CDR3 is TGTGCCAGCTCATCACAAACCGGGAGCACAGATACGCAGTATTTT. It yields the protein CASSSQTGSTDTQYF. Looking up the rest from reference TRBV18 and TRBJ2-3 gives the full variable domain: NAGVMQNPRHLVRRRGQEARLRCSPMKGHSHVYWYRQLPEEGLKFMVYLQKENIIDESGMPKERFSAEFPKEGPSILRIQQVVRGDSAAYFCASSSQTGSTDTQYFGPGTRLTVL.